This T cell receptor (beta chain) was obtained from a study of blood T cell repertoires in COVID-19. The table came from immunoSEQ multiplex PCR; TCRdb's copy has only in-frame clones and leaves some out. The sample lists around 130,000 clones, around 85% occurring once. Per the germline V gene, CDR1 is GTSNPN and CDR2 is SVGIG (reference sequence). CDR3 length: 12 amino acids. Trimming stripped 2 bases from V and 8 bases from J, with 12 bases between. Sequenced: peripheral blood. The gene calls are TRBV30 and TRBJ1-1; D might be TRBD1 (6 bases). The receptor was isolated from a human donor in a cohort sampled during active COVID-19. CDR3 sequence (DNA): TGTGCCTGGAGTCCGGGGGGGCAAGAAGCTTTCTTT. Its protein product is CAWSPGGQEAFF. Full variable domain (outside the CDR3, taken from reference TRBV30 and TRBJ1-1): SQTIHQWPATLVQPVGSPLSLECTVEGTSNPNLYWYRQAAGRGLQLLFYSVGIGQISSEVPQNLSASRPQDRQFILSSKKLLLSDSGFYLCAWSPGGQEAFFGQGTRLTVV.